This T cell receptor (beta chain) was identified during a study of shared T cell receptors in the human thymus. Data came from immunoSEQ multiplex PCR; TCRdb stores just in-frame clones and leaves some out. There are 500,000 to 550,000 clones in the sample; around 78% occur only once, and approximately 0.013% lies in the top ten. CDR3 length: 13 residues. Trimming left V 2 bases short and J 5 bases short, with 9 bases between. Germline CDR1 reads MNHEY; CDR2 reads SVGAGI. The same data also went into a second study, on human thymus T cells. That investigation notes: The source of the thymus tissue was resections taken during corrective heart surgery.

The receptor's source is a boy less than two years old with a congenital heart defect. The sequencing sample was made of thymocytes. The rearrangement joins TRBV6-5 to TRBJ2-5; D unresolved. In nucleotides, the CDR3 is TGTGCCAGCAGTTACGGAGCAAGGGAGACCCAGTACTTC. Translation: CASSYGARETQYF.